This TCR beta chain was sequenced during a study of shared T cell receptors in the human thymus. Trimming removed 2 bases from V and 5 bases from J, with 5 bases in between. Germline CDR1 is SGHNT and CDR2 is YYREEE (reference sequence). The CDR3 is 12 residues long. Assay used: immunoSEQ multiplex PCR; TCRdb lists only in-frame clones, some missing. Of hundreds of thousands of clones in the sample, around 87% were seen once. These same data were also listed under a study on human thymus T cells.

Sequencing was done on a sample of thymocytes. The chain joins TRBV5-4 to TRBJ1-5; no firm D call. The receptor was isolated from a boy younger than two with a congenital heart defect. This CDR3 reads CASSFQYQPQHF. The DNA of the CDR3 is TGTGCCAGCAGCTTTCAATATCAGCCCCAGCATTTT. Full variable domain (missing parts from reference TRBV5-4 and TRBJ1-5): ETGVTQSPTHLIKTRGQQVTLRCSSQSGHNTVSWYQQALGQGPQFIFQYYREEENGRGNFPPRFSGLQFPNYSSELNVNALELDDSALYLCASSFQYQPQHFGDGTRLSIL.